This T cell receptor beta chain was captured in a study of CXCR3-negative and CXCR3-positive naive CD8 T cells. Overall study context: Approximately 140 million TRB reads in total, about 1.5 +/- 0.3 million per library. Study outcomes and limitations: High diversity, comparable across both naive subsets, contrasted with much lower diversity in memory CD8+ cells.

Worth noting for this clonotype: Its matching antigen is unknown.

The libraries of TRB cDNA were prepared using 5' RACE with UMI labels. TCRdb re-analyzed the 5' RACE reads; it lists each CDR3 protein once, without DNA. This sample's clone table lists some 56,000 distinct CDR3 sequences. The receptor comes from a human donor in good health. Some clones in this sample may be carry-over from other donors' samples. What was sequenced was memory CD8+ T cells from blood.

CDR3 amino acids: CASSRVSSYEQYF. This sequence joins TRBV7-9 and TRBJ2-7. CDR1 SEHNR and CDR2 FQNEAQ come from the germline V gene (reference sequence). The CDR3 sequence is 13 residues long.